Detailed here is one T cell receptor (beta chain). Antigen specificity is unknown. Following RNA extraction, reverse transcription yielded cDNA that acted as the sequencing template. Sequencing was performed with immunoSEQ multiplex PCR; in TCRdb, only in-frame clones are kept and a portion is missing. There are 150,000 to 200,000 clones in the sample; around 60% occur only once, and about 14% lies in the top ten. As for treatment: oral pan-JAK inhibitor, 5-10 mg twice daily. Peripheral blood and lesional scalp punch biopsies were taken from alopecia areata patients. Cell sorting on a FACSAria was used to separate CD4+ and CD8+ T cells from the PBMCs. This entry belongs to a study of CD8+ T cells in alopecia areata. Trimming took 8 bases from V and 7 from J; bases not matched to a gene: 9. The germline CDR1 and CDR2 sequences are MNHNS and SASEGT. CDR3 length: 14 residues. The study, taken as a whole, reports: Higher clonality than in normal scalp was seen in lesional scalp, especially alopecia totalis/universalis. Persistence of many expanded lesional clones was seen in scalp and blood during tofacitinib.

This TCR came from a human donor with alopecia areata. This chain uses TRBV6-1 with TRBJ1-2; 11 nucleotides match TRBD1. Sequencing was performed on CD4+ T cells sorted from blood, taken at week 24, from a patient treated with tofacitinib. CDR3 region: CASGGGQGAFGYTF. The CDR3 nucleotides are TGTGCCAGCGGGGGAGGACAGGGGGCGTTTGGCTACACCTTC.